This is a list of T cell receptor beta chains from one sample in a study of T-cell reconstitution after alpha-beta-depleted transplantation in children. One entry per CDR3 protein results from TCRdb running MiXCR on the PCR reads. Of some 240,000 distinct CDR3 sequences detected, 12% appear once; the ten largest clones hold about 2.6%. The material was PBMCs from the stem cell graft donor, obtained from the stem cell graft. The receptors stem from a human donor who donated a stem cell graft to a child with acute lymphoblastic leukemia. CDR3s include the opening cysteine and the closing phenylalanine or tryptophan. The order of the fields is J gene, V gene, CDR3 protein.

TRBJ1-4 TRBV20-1 CSALTWGGSIDEKLFF
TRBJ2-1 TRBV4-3 CASSQVLQYNEQFF
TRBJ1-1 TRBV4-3 CASSQVAGMNTEAFF
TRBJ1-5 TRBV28 CASSFPEELGQPQHF
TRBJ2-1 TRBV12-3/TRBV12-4 CASSLDSSVSF
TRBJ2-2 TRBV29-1 CSATGGVTGELFF
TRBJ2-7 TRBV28 CASTTSPSYEQYF
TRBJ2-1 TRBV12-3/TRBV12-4 CASRLALNEQFF
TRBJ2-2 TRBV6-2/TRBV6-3 CASNLSPGDRTGELFF
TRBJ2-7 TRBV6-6 CASSYDRFLEQYF
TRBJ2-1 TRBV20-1 CSARVLVDEQFF
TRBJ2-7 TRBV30 CAWSGGPGDSDEQYF
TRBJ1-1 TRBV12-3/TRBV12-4 CASSFPSGPGQNTEAFF
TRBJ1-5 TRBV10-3 CAISENSQPQHF
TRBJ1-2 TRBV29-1 CSVETEASHVYGYTF
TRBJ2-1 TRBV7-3 CASSPLAGVGNEQFF
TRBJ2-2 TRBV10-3 CAISERGNTGELFF
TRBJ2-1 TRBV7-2 CASSRLGTSGAYNEQFF
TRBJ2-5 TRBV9 CASSVYLGVTQYF
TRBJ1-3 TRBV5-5 CASSTGGRFSGNTIYF
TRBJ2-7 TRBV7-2 CASSLGSSHSSYEQYF
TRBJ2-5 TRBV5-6 CASTPSPRYQETQYF
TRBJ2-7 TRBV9 CASSATSKPSYEQYF
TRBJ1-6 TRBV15 CATSRDLGMNSPLHF
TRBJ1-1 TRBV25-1 CASSEEQDRGSAKAFF
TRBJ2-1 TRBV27 CASKLNPYLDNEQFF
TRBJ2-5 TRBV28 CAAKGRQGRGETQYF
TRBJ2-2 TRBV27 CASSLEPGPGGELFF
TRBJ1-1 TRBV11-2 CASSRARETEAFF
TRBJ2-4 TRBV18 CASSPPRTGAMDIQYF
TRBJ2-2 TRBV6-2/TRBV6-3 CASSIRTELFF
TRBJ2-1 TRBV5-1 CASSSTTSGKYNEQFF
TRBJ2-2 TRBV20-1 CSACARWTTNTGELFF
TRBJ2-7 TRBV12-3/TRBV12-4 CASSLTGTSLGTYEQYF
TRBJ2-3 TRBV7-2 CASSYPLVGPDTDTQYF
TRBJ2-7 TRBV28 CASSLAGGSYEQYF
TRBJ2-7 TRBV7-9 CASGGGEQYF
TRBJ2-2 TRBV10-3 CAISEVNTGELFF
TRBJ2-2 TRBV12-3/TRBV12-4 CASSFGIDQFGRVNTGELFF
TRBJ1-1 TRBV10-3 CAISDAGTPMNTEAFF
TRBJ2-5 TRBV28 CASGWETQYF
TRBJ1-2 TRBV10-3 CAISIRGDGYTF
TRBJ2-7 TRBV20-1 CSALRTSGIHYEQYF
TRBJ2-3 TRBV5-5 CASNTGGTDTQYF
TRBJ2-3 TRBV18 CASSSGLAGGRSTDTQYF
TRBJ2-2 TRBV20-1 CSVPKDSNTGELFF
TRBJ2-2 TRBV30 CAGAGVGNTGELFF
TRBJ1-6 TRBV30 CAWSVIRGRKDSPLHF
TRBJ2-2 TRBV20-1 CSAMLENTGELFF
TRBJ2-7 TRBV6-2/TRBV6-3 CASSYSTRATYEQYF
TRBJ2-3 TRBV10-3 CAIRPHASGTMADTQYF